These T cell receptor beta chains were read from a single sample in a study of identical twins. TCRdb redid the calling of the 5' RACE reads with MiXCR, one entry per CDR3 protein. The repertoire includes roughly 350,000 distinct CDR3 sequences, 10% to 15% of them detected once, and roughly 7% sits in the top ten. This sample was also put to use in a study of yellow fever vaccine responses in identical twins.

The sequenced sample consisted of CD8+ T cells sorted from blood. The receptor source for this set is a woman aged 18-30 years in good health. The CDR3 runs from the conserved cysteine through the conserved F or W. D genes are given only for firm matches. Size is omitted from some rows. Given values are once, few, many or a class for expanded clones.

>-|TRBJ2-3|-|TRBV5-5
TGTGCCAGCATCCCTTGGGACATCGATTCTACAGATACGCAGTATTTT
CASIPWDIDSTDTQYF
>-|TRBJ2-5|-|TRBV28
TGTGCCAGCTCGGAAGGGACCCAGTACTTC
CASSEGTQYF
>few|TRBJ2-2|TRBD2|TRBV10-3
TGTGCCATCAGTGACTTGGCGGGAGGGCCTTCCGGGGAGCTGTTTTTT
CAISDLAGGPSGELFF
>few|TRBJ2-1|TRBD2|TRBV4-1
TGCGCCAGCAGGGAAGCGGGGGACTCCTACAATGAGCAGTTCTTC
CASREAGDSYNEQFF
>few|TRBJ2-7|TRBD2|TRBV9
TGTGCCAGCAGCCCTAGCGGGAGGGCCTCAACCTACGAGCAGTACTTC
CASSPSGRASTYEQYF
>-|TRBJ2-5|-|TRBV24-1
TGTGCCACCAGCAAAACCTGGCGTCGGAGCGAGACCCAGTACTTC
CATSKTWRRSETQYF
>-|TRBJ2-7|-|TRBV28
TGTGCCAGCAGTTTCAGGTACTCCTACGAGCAGTACTTC
CASSFRYSYEQYF
>few|TRBJ1-5|-|TRBV28
TGTGCCAGCAGTTTGCAGGTGGTACCGCAGGAGCATTTT
CASSLQVVPQEHF
>-|TRBJ2-3|TRBD2|TRBV28
TGTGCCAGCAGTTTAGTAGCGGGACACACAGATACGCAGTATTTT
CASSLVAGHTDTQYF
>many|TRBJ2-1|TRBD2|TRBV9
TGTGCCAGCAGCGTAGGGGGAGCGGGGCTATACAATGAGCAGTTCTTC
CASSVGGAGLYNEQFF
>-|TRBJ2-7|-|TRBV6-5
TGTGCCAGCAGTTACTCGGGGGGCACCCACTACGAGCAGTACTTC
CASSYSGGTHYEQYF
>-|TRBJ2-2|TRBD2|TRBV6-1
TGTGCCAGCAGGTGGGAGGGACTAAACACCGGGGAGCTGTTTTTT
CASRWEGLNTGELFF
>-|TRBJ2-1|-|TRBV9
TGTGCCAGCAGCGTAGGCGGGTTCTACAATGAGCAGTTCTTC
CASSVGGFYNEQFF
>-|TRBJ2-7|-|TRBV28
TGTGCCAGCAGAGAAGGACAGAACAAACTGACCTACGAGCAGTACTTC
CASREGQNKLTYEQYF
>few|TRBJ2-7|-|TRBV20-1
TGCAGTGCTAGAGGGAGTGGTGCGGTGAACCCCTACGAGCAGTACTTC
CSARGSGAVNPYEQYF
>-|TRBJ2-3|-|TRBV2
TGTGCCAGCACCCGGGTCAGACGCGCAGATACGCAGTATTTT
CASTRVRRADTQYF
>few|TRBJ1-1|-|TRBV7-6
TGTGCCAGCAGCTTAGCGTCGGGTTTGAACACTGAAGCTTTCTTT
CASSLASGLNTEAFF
>many|TRBJ2-1|TRBD2|TRBV25-1
TGTGCCAGCAGTGAATGGGCGGGGGGGTACAATGAGCAGTTCTTC
CASSEWAGGYNEQFF
>-|TRBJ2-1|TRBD2|TRBV18
TGTGCCAGCTCACTCCCCGGGACTAGCGGGACCCACGGTGAGCAGTTCTTC
CASSLPGTSGTHGEQFF
>-|TRBJ1-5|-|TRBV4-1
TGCGCCAGCAGCCTTCGCGGACTCAGGGGGCCCCAGCATTTT
CASSLRGLRGPQHF
>many|TRBJ2-7|TRBD2|TRBV6-5
TGTGCCAGCAGTTACGGGACTAGCGGCTACGAGCAGTACTTC
CASSYGTSGYEQYF
>few|TRBJ2-2|-|TRBV4-2
TGTGCCAGCAGTTCAGGGATCGGGGAGCTGTTTTTT
CASSSGIGELFF
>many|TRBJ1-1|-|TRBV7-9
TGTGCCAGCAGCTTATCGGGTTCAGAAGCTTTCTTT
CASSLSGSEAFF
>few|TRBJ2-7|-|TRBV29-1
TGCAGCGTTGGAAACCCGCAAACCTACGAGCAGTACTTC
CSVGNPQTYEQYF
>few|TRBJ2-5|TRBD2|TRBV11-2
TGTGCCAGCAGCTTAGACGCGCGGGGGGCTAACGAAGAGACCCAGTACTTC
CASSLDARGANEETQYF
>-|TRBJ2-7|-|TRBV2
TGTGCCAGCAGTGAAGCGCTTTCTGCCCATCGGGCGGGAAGCCTCTACGAGCAGTACTTC
CASSEALSAHRAGSLYEQYF
>-|TRBJ1-5|TRBD1|TRBV20-1
TGCAGTGCTAGTGGGCAGGGGGCGAAGTCAGTCAATCAGCCCCAGCATTTT
CSASGQGAKSVNQPQHF
>few|TRBJ2-7|TRBD2|TRBV2
TGTGCCACCGGGACTAGCGGATCCTACGAGCAGTACTTC
CATGTSGSYEQYF
>-|TRBJ2-3|-|TRBV24-1
TGTGCCACCAGTGGGACCAGCACAGATACGCAGTATTTT
CATSGTSTDTQYF
>few|TRBJ1-1|-|TRBV27
TGTGCCAGCAGTTTAGGGGCGACAGATGGTGAAGCTTTCTTT
CASSLGATDGEAFF
>-|TRBJ2-7|-|TRBV7-9
TGTGCCAGCAGCCCCGCCCCCCACGAGCAGTACTTC
CASSPAPHEQYF
>few|TRBJ2-5|TRBD1|TRBV28
TGTGCCAGCACCCCAGGGGACAGGGTTGCAGAGACCCAGTACTTC
CASTPGDRVAETQYF
>-|TRBJ2-3|-|TRBV4-1
TGCGCCAGCAGCCAATGGAGGCCCGGGGCCGGGGTGGATACGCAGTATTTT
CASSQWRPGAGVDTQYF
>many|TRBJ2-5|TRBD2|TRBV20-1
TGCAGTGCTACGCGGGAGGACGGAGAGACCCAGTACTTC
CSATREDGETQYF
>few|TRBJ2-3|-|TRBV20-1
TGCAGTGCTAGAGCGGGTGGTGATTACACAGATACGCAGTATTTT
CSARAGGDYTDTQYF
>-|TRBJ2-7|-|TRBV24-1
TGTGCCACCAGTGATCCGACAGGAGGGGGGGAGCAGTACTTC
CATSDPTGGGEQYF
>few|TRBJ2-4|TRBD1|TRBV29-1
TGCAGCGCTACACAGGGGGCAAACATTCAGTACTTC
CSATQGANIQYF
>few|TRBJ2-1|-|TRBV6-1
TGTGCCAGCAGTACCAGGACCGCCTTGGGTGAGCAGTTCTTC
CASSTRTALGEQFF
>few|TRBJ2-7|-|TRBV28
TGTGCCAGCAGTCTCTCGGGTCTGGCGGGATTTTCTTACGAGCAGTACTTC
CASSLSGLAGFSYEQYF
>few|TRBJ2-3|TRBD2|TRBV27
TGTGCCAGCAGTTTAAGGACTAGCGGGGGGCCGTATAGCACAGATACGCAGTATTTT
CASSLRTSGGPYSTDTQYF
>-|TRBJ2-5|-|TRBV4-1
TGCGCCAGCAGCCAAGGAGTTGTGTCGGAAGAGACCCAGTACTTC
CASSQGVVSEETQYF
>few|TRBJ2-1|-|TRBV7-9
TGTGCCAGCAGCCCCCATCACAATGAGCAGTTCTTC
CASSPHHNEQFF
>-|TRBJ2-2|-|TRBV5-5
TGTGCCAGCAGCTGGACCAGCGGCGGGGAGCTGTTTTTT
CASSWTSGGELFF
>few|TRBJ1-1|-|TRBV4-2
TGTGCCAGCAGCCAAGAAGGGGCCACTGAAGCTTTCTTT
CASSQEGATEAFF
>many|TRBJ1-1|TRBD1|TRBV5-1
TGCGCCAGCAGTGGACAGGGGGCGCCTGGCACTGAAGCTTTCTTT
CASSGQGAPGTEAFF
>few|TRBJ2-3|TRBD1|TRBV7-2
TGTGCCAGCAGCTTTGCTCGGGACAGGGCGGATAGAGATACGCAGTATTTT
CASSFARDRADRDTQYF
>few|TRBJ2-2|TRBD2|TRBV27
TGTGCCAGCAGTTGGAAATTAGCGGGAGTTTGGACCGGGGAGCTGTTTTTT
CASSWKLAGVWTGELFF